A single T cell receptor beta chain is shown here with its context. This sample was included in a study of blood T cell repertoires in COVID-19. Study summary: Both acute and convalescent COVID-19 samples were obtained from the United States, Italy and Spain. The cDNA or gDNA used as material had been derived from T cells, B-cell-depleted T cells, or PBMCs.

Authors' analysis steps: Reference gene primers were amplified, and this amplification served to estimate nucleated cell counts. Some clones are missing from TCRdb's copy, which holds only in-frame ones; the method was immunoSEQ multiplex PCR. D and trimming come from the DNA, and the V and J calls and clone size come from that table. The sample yields about 150,000 clones, around 74% seen once. Per the germline V gene, CDR1 is MDHEN and CDR2 is SYDVKM. Trimming took off 5 bases at V and 0 bases at J, with 14 bases between the two ends. The CDR3 has 15 amino acids. The V gene is TRBV28, the J gene TRBJ2-7, with TRBD1 as a possible D gene (5 bases). The receptor was isolated from a woman over 75 with acute or convalescent COVID-19. Sample: peripheral blood. The CDR3 is CASSTGHRTSYEQYF. The CDR3 DNA reads as TGTGCCAGCAGTACAGGCCACCGCACCTCCTACGAGCAGTACTTC.